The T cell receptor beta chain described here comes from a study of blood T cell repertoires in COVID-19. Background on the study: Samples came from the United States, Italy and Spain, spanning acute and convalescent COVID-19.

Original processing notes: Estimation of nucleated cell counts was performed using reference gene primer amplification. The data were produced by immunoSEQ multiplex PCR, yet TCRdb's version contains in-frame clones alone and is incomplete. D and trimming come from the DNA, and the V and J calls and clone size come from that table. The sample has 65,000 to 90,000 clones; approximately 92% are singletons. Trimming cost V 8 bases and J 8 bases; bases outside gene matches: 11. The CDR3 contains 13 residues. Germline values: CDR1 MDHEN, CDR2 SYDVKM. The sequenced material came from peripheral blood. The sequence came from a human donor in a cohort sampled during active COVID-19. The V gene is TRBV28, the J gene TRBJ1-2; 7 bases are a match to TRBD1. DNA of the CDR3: TGTGCCAGCGAGACAGGGCCTGGAAAAGGCTACACCTTC. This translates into CASETGPGKGYTF.